The 2 T cell receptor beta chains reported below all come from one sample, sequenced in a study of blood T cell repertoires in COVID-19. Assay: immunoSEQ multiplex PCR; the TCRdb copy retains only in-frame clones and omits some. Of 200,000 to 250,000 clones listed, around 87% are singletons. What was sequenced was PBMCs or T cells enriched from blood (not recorded which). These receptor sequences come from a man aged 25-45 years who had been exposed to COVID-19.

The chain uses TRBV7-9 and TRBJ1-1; D may be TRBD1 (6 bases). The CDR3 has 12 amino acids. Germline CDR1 SEHNR, CDR2 FQNEAQ (reference sequence). V shed 7 bases and J shed 4 bases, with 10 bases lying between them. The DNA for the CDR3 is TGTGCCAGCACCCTCAGGGGCACTGAAGCTTTCTTT. This sequence encodes CASTLRGTEAFF.

This clone was found many times. This chain joins TRBV19 and TRBJ1-6, with 11 bases lining up with TRBD1. The CDR3 runs to 15 residues. Germline loops: CDR1 LNHDA, CDR2 SQIVND (reference sequence). With 6 bases clipped from V and 8 bases from J, the junction kept 6 bases outside the gene matches. For the CDR3, the DNA is TGTGCCAGTAGACCTCCGGGACAGGGGGATTCACCCCTCCACTTT. Translating it yields CASRPPGQGDSPLHF.